This T cell receptor beta chain was identified in a study of cytomegalovirus exposure and HLA in healthy donors. The germline V gene has CDR1 SGHTA and CDR2 FQGNSA. V was pared by 4 bases and J by 5 bases, with 5 bases between. This CDR3 region has 11 residues. PCR primers comprised 60 Vbeta and 13 Jbeta primers. Produced via immunoSEQ multiplex PCR; TCRdb's table is partial and in-frame only. The top ten hold 0.8% of the sample, which has about 190,000 clones, approximately 78% seen once. Input material: PBMCs. The sequence was collected from a young woman in good health and CMV-seronegative. The chain joins TRBV7-2 to TRBJ2-5; D is undetermined. The CDR3 is CASSSRETQYF. The CDR3 DNA is TGTGCCAGCAGCTCGAGGGAGACCCAGTACTTC.